This entry describes one TCR beta chain. The data are from a study of control samples from healthy donors and cancer patients. V dropped 2 bases and J dropped 0; count of bases not matched to a gene: 8. CDR1 SNHLY and CDR2 FYNNEI come from the germline V gene. This CDR3 region has 17 residues. Clones were read by immunoSEQ multiplex PCR, and TCRdb kept only the in-frame ones, dropping some. Among roughly 99,000 clones listed, roughly 78% were seen once. This TCR was recovered from a man aged 55 to 69 in good health. The chain has TRBV2 and TRBJ2-3, with TRBD2 identical over 7 bases. Material for sequencing was blood. The CDR3 sequence is CASSEWGGDTSTDTQYF. Here the CDR3 DNA reads TGTGCCAGCAGTGAATGGGGAGGGGATACTAGCACAGATACGCAGTATTTT.